The 28 T cell receptor beta chains in this list originate from one sample, sequenced in a study of blood T cell repertoires in COVID-19. TCRdb keeps only in-frame clones here, not all; method: immunoSEQ multiplex PCR. The sample has 39,000 or so clones; about four fifths are singletons. Input material: peripheral blood. The receptors originated from a man aged 35-49 years with active or convalescent COVID-19.

This clone has only a few counts. The chain links TRBV30 to TRBJ1-3, with TRBD1 matching over 7 bases. This CDR3 has 18 amino acids. V shed 1 base, J shed 3 bases, and the junction held 15 bases outside the gene matches. The germline gives CDR1 GTSNPN, CDR2 SVGIG (reference sequence). Written as DNA, the CDR3 is TGTGCCTGGAGTGACCGATACAGGGGCCCGCGAGTTGGAAACACCATATATTTT. It specifies CAWSDRYRGPRVGNTIYF.

The chain has TRBV5-1 and TRBJ2-1; possible D gene TRBD1, 5 bases. Per the germline V gene, CDR1 is SGHRS and CDR2 is YFSETQ. The germline V and J ends were trimmed by 6 bases and 5 bases, with 15 bases remaining between them. This CDR3 contains 14 residues. The CDR3: CASNGQLRNNEQFF. DNA for the CDR3: TGCGCCAGCAACGGACAACTCCGAAACAATGAGCAGTTCTTC.

This chain links TRBV19 with TRBJ2-7, with TRBD2 identical over 7 bases. The junction had 6 bases not matched to a gene; V was cut back by 1 base and J by 3 bases. Germline CDR1 LNHDA, CDR2 SQIVND (reference sequence). This CDR3 is 15 amino acids long. CDR3: CASSIVRGEFYEQYF. In DNA, the CDR3 is TGTGCCAGTAGTATAGTTCGGGGGGAGTTCTACGAGCAGTACTTC. The entire variable domain, with the rest obtained from reference TRBV19 and TRBJ2-7, is as follows: DGGITQSPKYLFRKEGQNVTLSCEQNLNHDAMYWYRQDPGQGLRLIYYSQIVNDFQKGDIAEGYSVSREKKESFPLTVTSAQKNPTAFYLCASSIVRGEFYEQYFGPGTRLTVT.

The chain joins TRBV19 to TRBJ1-2, with TRBD1 as a possible D gene (6 bases). Trimming pared 3 bases from V and 6 bases from J, leaving 23 bases between. Germline values: CDR1 LNHDA, CDR2 SQIVND (reference sequence). This CDR3 is built from 17 residues. CDR3 amino acids: CASSILWTDELGDGYTF. The CDR3 bases are TGTGCCAGTAGTATTTTGTGGACAGACGAACTAGGGGATGGCTACACCTTC.

This clone showed up just a few times. The CDR3 loop reads CASSQLPGQGIPNEQFF. CDR3 DNA sequence: TGCGCCAGCAGCCAACTACCGGGACAGGGAATTCCTAATGAGCAGTTCTTC. V is TRBV4-1 and J is TRBJ2-1; 9 nucleotides align to TRBD1. Per germline, CDR1 MGHRA and CDR2 YSYEKL. This CDR3 contains 17 residues. V was clipped by 2 bases and J by 7 bases; unmatched bases: 12.

The V and J genes are TRBV3-1 (or the pseudogene TRBV3-2) and TRBJ2-2; 7 nucleotides align to TRBD1. V shed 1 base and J 5 bases; nucleotides not matched to a gene: 7. The V gene's germline CDR1 is LGHDT and CDR2 YNNKEL (reference sequence). The CDR3 extends over 16 amino acids. The CDR3 sequence: CASSQGQGVRTGELFF. In DNA form, the CDR3 reads TGTGCCAGCAGCCAAGGCCAGGGGGTAAGGACCGGGGAGCTGTTTTTT.

The chain combines TRBV27 with TRBJ1-2, with 7 bases identical to TRBD1. The CDR3 has 15 amino acids. With 2 bases clipped from V and 4 bases from J, the junction kept 7 bases outside the gene matches. The germline V gene has CDR1 MNHEY and CDR2 SMNVEV (reference sequence). CDR3 protein: CASSLPGQNFYGYTF. The CDR3 nucleotides are TGTGCCAGCAGTTTACCGGGACAGAATTTCTATGGCTACACCTTC.

The rearrangement links TRBV5-1 to TRBJ2-3; the match to TRBD2 covers 13 bases. Germline CDR1 is SGHRS and CDR2 is YFSETQ. The length of the CDR3 is 16 residues. With 4 bases clipped from V and 5 bases from J, the junction kept 7 bases outside the gene matches. The CDR3 loop is CASSLVLAGGGDTQYF. CDR3 nucleotide sequence: TGCGCCAGCAGCCTAGTACTAGCGGGAGGGGGAGATACGCAGTATTTT.

This chain uses TRBV19 with TRBJ1-2; 9 bases fit TRBD1. The CDR3 sequence is 16 residues long. Germline assignment: CDR1 LNHDA and CDR2 SQIVND (reference sequence). V dropped 5 bases and J dropped 4; count of bases not matched to a gene: 11. In DNA form, the CDR3 reads TGTGCCAGTAGTGTTGACAGGGGGTCCCGATCCTATGGCTACACCTTC. Protein sequence: CASSVDRGSRSYGYTF.

V and J are TRBV6-5 and TRBJ1-1, with a weak D call TRBD1 (5 bases). CDR1 MNHEY and CDR2 SVGAGI come from the germline V gene. The CDR3 contains 13 residues. Trimming left V 5 bases short and J 7 bases short, with 14 bases between. CDR3 residues: CASSRKSGDEAFF. The CDR3 DNA reads TGTGCCAGCAGTCGAAAATCGGGGGATGAAGCTTTCTTT.

The rearrangement links TRBV6-2 or TRBV6-3 to TRBJ1-2; D is uncertain. V lost 2 bases and J lost 8, with 12 bases in between. CDR1 is MNHEY and CDR2 is SVGEGT in the germline V gene. This CDR3 has 13 residues. CDR3 loop: CASSYPNMRGYTF. CDR3 DNA sequence: TGTGCCAGCAGTTACCCCAATATGAGAGGCTACACCTTC.

The chain has TRBV18 and TRBJ1-2; D unresolved. Trimming took off 1 base at V and 6 bases at J, with 15 bases between the two ends. CDR1 KGHSH and CDR2 LQKENI come from the germline V gene. The CDR3 contains 15 residues. DNA for the CDR3: TGTGCCAGCTCACCACGGGAGCACGGCGGGGATGGCTACACCTTC. This codes for CASSPREHGGDGYTF.

CDR3 nucleotides: TGTGCCAGCAAACCGGGACTCGCCGGGGAGCTGTTTTTT. The encoded protein is CASKPGLAGELFF. The rearrangement joins TRBV7-2 to TRBJ2-2; the D gene is possibly TRBD2 (6 bases). CDR1 is SGHTA and CDR2 is FQGNSA in the germline V gene. Trimming removed 7 bases at V and 6 bases at J, with 12 bases between. This CDR3 spans 13 amino acids.

The chain has TRBV28 and TRBJ2-7, with TRBD1 matching over 9 bases. CDR1 and CDR2 (germline): MDHEN, SYDVKM. After removal of 7 bases from V and 2 bases from J, the junction contained 6 bases not matched to a gene. CDR3 length: 14 residues. The CDR3: CASTSGTGTYEQYF. As DNA, the CDR3 is TGTGCCAGCACCTCCGGGACAGGGACCTACGAGCAGTACTTC.

This clone has only one observation. The V and J genes are TRBV18 and TRBJ2-2; maybe TRBD2 (6 bases). This CDR3 has 16 amino acids. Trimming removed 2 bases at V and 6 bases at J, with 16 bases between. CDR1 and CDR2 from the germline V gene are KGHSH and LQKENI. The CDR3 DNA reads as TGTGCCAGCTCACCATGGTGGGGGACTGTTCCCGGGGAGCTGTTTTTT. It codes for CASSPWWGTVPGELFF.

The chain employs TRBV29-1 and TRBJ2-1; TRBD2 matches at 9 bases. The V segment lost 7 bases and the J segment 10 bases; nucleotides outside the gene matches: 20. Germline lookup yields CDR1 SQVTM and CDR2 ANQGSEA. This CDR3 is built from 16 residues. The chain's CDR3 is CSAQSPGASGAREQFF. The CDR3 DNA sequence: TGCAGCGCCCAATCTCCAGGGGCTAGCGGGGCCAGAGAGCAGTTCTTC.

The genes are TRBV7-9 and TRBJ1-5; D is undetermined. The CDR3 covers 12 residues. Per germline, CDR1 SEHNR and CDR2 FQNEAQ (reference sequence). The V and J ends lost 4 bases and 4 bases respectively, with 5 bases between them. CDR3 in DNA: TGTGCCAGCAGCTCGGGGAATCAGCCCCAGCATTTT. Protein product: CASSSGNQPQHF. Supplemented by reference TRBV7-9 and TRBJ1-5, the full variable domain reads DTGVSQNPRHKITKRGQNVTFRCDPISEHNRLYWYRQTLGQGPEFLTYFQNEAQLEKSRLLSDRFSAERPKGSFSTLEIQRTEQGDSAMYLCASSSGNQPQHFGDGTRLSIL.

Only one count was recorded for this clone. Other DNA sequences from this sample encode an identical CDR3 as well. The rearrangement uses TRBV7-2 and TRBJ2-1; D is ambiguous. The CDR3 sequence is 12 residues long. Germline V lookup: CDR1 SGHTA, CDR2 FQGNSA. Trimming took off 1 base at V and 9 bases at J, with 7 bases between the two ends. The CDR3 loop is CASSLVPGEQFF. CDR3 nucleotides: TGTGCCAGCAGCTTAGTTCCCGGTGAGCAGTTCTTC.

The J gene is TRBJ2-7, the V gene TRBV7-2; 7 bases match TRBD1. The CDR3 has 13 amino acids. Germline V gene sequence: CDR1 SGHTA, CDR2 FQGNSA. Trimming took 6 bases from V and 3 from J; bases not matched to a gene: 5. CDR3 in amino acids: CASRFGTDYEQYF. In DNA, the CDR3 is TGTGCCAGCAGGTTTGGGACAGACTACGAGCAGTACTTC.

J is TRBJ2-2 and V is TRBV5-4; tentatively, D is TRBD2 (5 bases). Germline V lookup: CDR1 SGHNT, CDR2 YYREEE (reference sequence). V was shortened by 3 bases and J by 4 bases, with 22 bases between the two germline ends. This CDR3 contains 18 residues. The CDR3 DNA reads TGTGCCAGCAGCTCGGCGTCCTCGGGGAGTCGGCTCACCGGGGAGCTGTTTTTT. Protein: CASSSASSGSRLTGELFF.

This clone has just one count. V gene TRBV7-2 combines with J gene TRBJ2-7; no clear D. Trimming stripped 5 bases from V and 1 base from J, with 12 bases between. The CDR3 is 14 amino acids. Germline V gene lookup returns CDR1 SGHTA and CDR2 FQGNSA. The CDR3 DNA is TGTGCCAGCAGCGCCAACTATCAGTCCTACGAGCAGTACTTC. Protein sequence: CASSANYQSYEQYF.

The V call is TRBV6-5, the J call TRBJ2-1; 7 bases fit TRBD1. Germline trimming cut 6 bases from V and 8 bases from J; bases unmatched to any gene: 10. Germline V gene lookup returns CDR1 MNHEY and CDR2 SVGAGI. CDR3 length: 14 residues. The CDR3: CASRQRGPVDEQFF. CDR3 nucleotide sequence: TGTGCCAGCAGGCAAAGGGGGCCGGTCGATGAGCAGTTCTTC.

This clone came up once. The chain combines TRBV12-5 with TRBJ2-3; TRBD2 is a possible D gene (7 bases). The CDR3 sequence is 16 residues long. V was pared by 3 bases and J by 2 bases, with 15 bases between. Germline V gene lookup returns CDR1 LGHNT and CDR2 FRNRAP. CDR3 amino acids: CASGFGFGGPTDTQYF. The CDR3 nucleotides are TGTGCTAGTGGTTTTGGCTTCGGGGGGCCCACAGATACGCAGTATTTT. Based on the CDR3 plus reference TRBV12-5 and TRBJ2-3, the full variable domain is DARVTQTPRHKVTEMGQEVTMRCQPILGHNTVFWYRQTMMQGLELLAYFRNRAPLDDSGMPKDRFSAEMPDATLATLKIQPSEPRDSAVYFCASGFGFGGPTDTQYFGPGTRLTVL.

This chain uses TRBV28 with TRBJ1-5; perhaps TRBD1 as D (6 bases). The germline V gene has CDR1 MDHEN and CDR2 SYDVKM. CDR3 size: 16 residues. Trimming took 8 bases from V and 7 from J, leaving 24 bases between them. CDR3 protein: CASLRGGSGAKQPQHF. The CDR3 bases are TGTGCCAGCCTCCGGGGGGGCTCAGGGGCTAAACAGCCCCAGCATTTT.

This chain joins TRBV4-1 and TRBJ1-3, with unresolved D. The ends were cut back, 5 bases at V and 1 base at J, with 15 bases in the middle. Germline values: CDR1 MGHRA, CDR2 YSYEKL. This CDR3 has 16 residues. CDR3 loop: CASSFVRRASGNTIYF. CDR3 in DNA: TGCGCCAGCAGCTTCGTTAGGAGGGCATCTGGAAACACCATATATTTT.

The J gene is TRBJ2-7, the V gene TRBV28, with TRBD1 matching over 9 bases. After removal of 5 bases from V and 1 base from J, the junction contained 3 bases not matched to a gene. The CDR3 has 14 amino acids. Germline V gene lookup returns CDR1 MDHEN and CDR2 SYDVKM. CDR3 amino acids: CASSPGQGSYEQYF. CDR3 nucleotides: TGTGCCAGCAGTCCGGGACAGGGTTCCTACGAGCAGTACTTC.

The V gene is TRBV11-2, the J gene TRBJ2-7, with TRBD2 as a possible D gene (6 bases). The CDR3 extends over 16 amino acids. Germline lookup yields CDR1 SGHAT and CDR2 FQNNGV. V lost 4 bases and J 2 bases, leaving 18 bases between the germline ends. CDR3 residues: CASSSYKGSGPYEQYF. The DNA of the CDR3 is TGTGCCAGCAGCTCATATAAGGGTAGCGGCCCCTACGAGCAGTACTTC.

This CDR3 reads CASSNTGAQPQHF. CDR3 nucleotide sequence: TGTGCCAGTAGCAACACAGGGGCCCAGCCCCAGCATTTT. V gene TRBV19 combines with J gene TRBJ1-5; 7 bases align to TRBD1. Germline V lookup: CDR1 LNHDA, CDR2 SQIVND (reference sequence). CDR3 length equals 13 residues. J lost 7 bases, V lost 6 bases, and 6 bases had no gene match. The full variable domain, rest sourced from reference TRBV19 and TRBJ1-5, is DGGITQSPKYLFRKEGQNVTLSCEQNLNHDAMYWYRQDPGQGLRLIYYSQIVNDFQKGDIAEGYSVSREKKESFPLTVTSAQKNPTAFYLCASSNTGAQPQHFGDGTRLSIL.